A single T cell receptor beta chain is shown here with its context. This record belongs to a study of early T cells in non-severe SARS-CoV-2 infection. Study-wide background: Bulk RNA isolated from unsorted whole blood underwent sequencing; chains were not paired.

The CDR3 loop spans 15 amino acids. Trimming removed 1 base from V and 5 bases from J, with 14 bases in between. TCRdb re-derived calls from the 5' RACE reads in MiXCR, one entry per CDR3 protein. There are some 40,000 distinct CDR3 sequences in the sample; roughly 7.9% occur only once, and over 10% lies in the top ten. The sequences come from whole blood, collected at baseline. The gene calls are TRBV12-3 or TRBV12-4 and TRBJ2-5; D perhaps matches TRBD1 (6 bases). This receptor was identified in an adult who was a healthcare worker with PCR-confirmed SARS-CoV-2 infection or an uninfected control (not recorded which). The CDR3 DNA is TGTGCCAGCAGTTTAGATTACAGGGTTTCGGAGACCCAGTACTTC. This sequence encodes CASSLDYRVSETQYF.